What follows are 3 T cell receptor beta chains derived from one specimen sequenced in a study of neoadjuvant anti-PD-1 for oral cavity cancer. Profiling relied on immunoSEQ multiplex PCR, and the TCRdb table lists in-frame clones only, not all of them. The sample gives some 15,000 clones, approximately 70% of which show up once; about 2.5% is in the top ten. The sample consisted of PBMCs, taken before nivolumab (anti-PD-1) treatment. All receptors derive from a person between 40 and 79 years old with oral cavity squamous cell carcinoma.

The CDR3 nucleotides read TGCGCCAGCAGCGGGTGGGGACTATCCTCTGGGGCCAACGTCCTGACTTTC. Amino acids: CASSGWGLSSGANVLTF. The chain recombines TRBV5-1 with TRBJ2-6, with 7 bases identical to TRBD2. The CDR3 sequence is 17 residues long. V dropped 4 bases and J dropped 0; count of bases not matched to a gene: 7. The germline CDR1 and CDR2 sequences are SGHRS and YFSETQ.

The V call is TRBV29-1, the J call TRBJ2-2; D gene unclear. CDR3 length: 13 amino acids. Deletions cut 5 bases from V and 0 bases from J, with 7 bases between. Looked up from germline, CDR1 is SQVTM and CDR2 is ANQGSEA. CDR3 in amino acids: CSVSRANTGELFF. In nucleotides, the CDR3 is TGCAGCGTTTCTCGAGCGAACACCGGGGAGCTGTTTTTT.

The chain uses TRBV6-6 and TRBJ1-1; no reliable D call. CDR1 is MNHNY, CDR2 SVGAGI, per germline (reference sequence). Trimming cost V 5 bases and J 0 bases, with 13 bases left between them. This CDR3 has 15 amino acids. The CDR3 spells CASSPGNNMNTEAFF. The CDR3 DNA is TGTGCCAGCAGTCCGGGGAATAACATGAACACTGAAGCTTTCTTT.